This TCR beta chain was captured in a study of molecular identifiers for immune sequencing clone quantification (dated by TCRdb to 2017 to 2018). About the study as a whole: For a replicate experiment, the RNA from either about 20,000 or 100,000 naive CD8 T cells was divided into five aliquots, and four of those aliquots went on to sequencing. This methods study benchmarked molecular-identifier clustering-based TCR repertoire sequencing (MIDCIRS) and TCR RNA copy counting, using CD8 T cells to do so. The research as a whole found: In CMV-specific effector cells, clones with more than 20 RNA copies contained over 98% of molecules, whereas in naive cells such clones contained under 1% of molecules. Spiked-in Jurkat TCR RNA equal to a single cell's worth was reported to be detectable even within 1,200,000 naive CD8 T cells. Highly expanded clone sizes could be underestimated if identical TCR molecules share a barcode. The naive libraries included spiked-in Jurkat TCR RNA (under eleven copies' worth), and this Jurkat TCR RNA is not part of the donor repertoire. Without barcode sub-clustering, chimeric consensus sequences inflated TCR diversity; chimeras reached as high as 47%. Modeling indicated 2.5 to 3.5 TCR RNA copies recovered per cell, compared with about 9.4 by digital PCR, which implies a capture efficiency of around 31%.

CDR1 and CDR2 are drawn from the germline V gene (reference sequence): MNHNY, SVGAGI. From cysteine to phenylalanine, the CDR3 is 16 amino acids long. Only the CDR3 DNA stays, 48 bases, in frame from base 1. Library preparation was by PCR. Sequencer: NextSeq 500. Bulk TCR libraries were made following a previously described method, with the TCR primers given in Table S5. Purification of total RNA was performed with the Qiagen AllPrep DNA/RNA kit. Before analysis, reads from multiple sequencing runs of the same library were pooled. The study's own analysis went as follows. Only reads with exact TCR constant sequence were kept, trimmed to 150 nt, and grouped by their 12-nt molecular barcodes. Reads within each barcode group were sub-clustered using a 15% Levenshtein threshold, and quality-weighted consensus sequences were constructed for each RNA molecule. Non-functional sequences were discarded, and so were lower-count sequences lying one edit away from another sequence. Based on fitting two negative binomial distributions, any barcode sub-cluster with under 20% of the maximum read count was discarded. Using fastp trimming at Q25 and MiXCR clonotype assembly, TCRdb reanalyzed the public sequencing data and kept in-frame beta chains. For every CDR3 protein sequence, its rows merge into one entry that carries the most common genes and DNA. The V and J calls shown here were made by TCRdb, not taken from the authors' results. The sample data list about 630,000 distinct CDR3 sequences, and about 25% of these were observed just once. The biggest ten clones account for roughly 0.83% of the sample.

Naive CD8 T cell libraries were made from approximately 20,000 to 1,000,000 sorted cells using 10%, 30% or 50% of purified RNA. Naive CD8 T cells, defined as CD8+CD4-CCR7+CD45RA+, were FACS-sorted into RLT Plus buffer on a BD FACSAria II. Ten to eleven TCR copies' worth of Jurkat RNA were spiked into roughly 18,000-1,000,000 naive CD8 T cell samples to test detection sensitivity. CD8 T cells were enriched using RosetteSep CD8+ T Cell Enrichment Cocktail and Ficoll-Paque, and the enriched cells then underwent ACK red cell lysis. Note on this clonotype: The target of this receptor is not known. One end of the junction varies from germline; a read error may be responsible.

The sample taken for sequencing was naive CD8+ T cells from blood, with Jurkat cell RNA spiked in. The label giving this sample's cell subset or site can be read as: FACS-sorted CD8+CD4-CCR7+CD45RA+ naive T cells. The receptor was isolated from a human donor in good health. Some libraries in this study had Jurkat cell RNA spiked in. The chain joins TRBV6-6 to TRBJ2-3; the D segment could be TRBD2, given 6 matching bases. The CDR3 protein: CASSNQAETSTGTQYF. The DNA is TGTGCCAGCAGCAATCAAGCGGAAACTAGCACAGGTACGCAGTATTTT.